Below, 22 T cell receptor beta chains from the same sample are listed, as sequenced in a study of PD-1 blockade in classical Hodgkin lymphoma. Every patient had relapsed following autologous stem cell transplantation, and cohorts differed in brentuximab vedotin exposure. The method was immunoSEQ multiplex PCR; TCRdb's version includes in-frame clones alone and lacks a portion of them. Of 20,000 to 25,000 clones in the sample, about two thirds were seen once. The source material was peripheral blood mononuclear cells (PBMCs), sampled at baseline. All receptors come from a human donor with classical Hodgkin lymphoma.

The genes are TRBV28 and TRBJ1-4; 7 nucleotides line up with TRBD1. The CDR3 is 12 residues long. V lost 6 bases and J lost 7; bases outside the gene matches: 2. From germline, CDR1 is MDHEN and CDR2 SYDVKM. CDR3 amino acids: CASRPGGEKLFF. CDR3 in DNA: TGTGCCAGCAGACCAGGGGGTGAAAAACTGTTTTTT. The full variable domain, rest sourced from reference TRBV28 and TRBJ1-4, is DVKVTQSSRYLVKRTGEKVFLECVQDMDHENMFWYRQDPGLGLRLIYFSYDVKMKEKGDIPEGYSVSREKKERFSLILESASTNQTSMYLCASRPGGEKLFFGSGTQLSVL.

The chain combines TRBV29-1 with TRBJ2-1, with 12 nucleotides matching TRBD2. There are 19 residues in the CDR3. Germline loops: CDR1 SQVTM, CDR2 ANQGSEA. The J segment lost 2 bases and the V segment lost 1 base, leaving 12 bases of the junction unmatched. CDR3 sequence reads: CSVEGRASGRELAYNEQFF. CDR3 nucleotides: TGCAGCGTTGAAGGGAGGGCTAGCGGGAGGGAATTAGCCTACAATGAGCAGTTCTTC.

The rearrangement links TRBV28 to TRBJ2-7; a weak D match, TRBD1 (6 bases). The CDR3 has 15 residues. The germline CDR1 and CDR2 sequences are MDHEN and SYDVKM. Trimming removed 3 bases at V and 2 bases at J, with 14 bases between. Here the CDR3 reads CASSFPRTETYEQYF. CDR3 nucleotides: TGTGCCAGCAGTTTCCCTCGGACAGAGACCTACGAGCAGTACTTC. Full variable domain (missing parts from reference TRBV28 and TRBJ2-7): DVKVTQSSRYLVKRTGEKVFLECVQDMDHENMFWYRQDPGLGLRLIYFSYDVKMKEKGDIPEGYSVSREKKERFSLILESASTNQTSMYLCASSFPRTETYEQYFGPGTRLTVT.

The chain has TRBV9 and TRBJ2-5, with D perhaps matching TRBD1 (5 bases). Per the germline V gene, CDR1 is SGDLS and CDR2 is YYNGEE. V was pared by 0 bases and J by 5 bases, with 8 bases between. This CDR3 region has 13 residues. CDR3 region: CASSVEGWETQYF. The CDR3 coding sequence is TGTGCCAGCAGCGTAGAGGGGTGGGAGACCCAGTACTTC.

The chain uses TRBV9 and TRBJ2-3, with D hard to call. The germline V gene encodes CDR1 SGDLS and CDR2 YYNGEE. The CDR3 contains 13 residues. The V end lost 1 base, the J end lost 0 bases, and 3 bases lay between the germline ends. The CDR3 DNA is TGTGCCAGCAGCGTAACTAGCACAGATACGCAGTATTTT. Protein sequence: CASSVTSTDTQYF.

This chain uses TRBV7-2 with TRBJ1-5; weak D call: TRBD1 (5 bases). V lost 3 bases and J 1 base, leaving 7 bases between the germline ends. The length of the CDR3 is 14 residues. Germline CDR1 and CDR2: SGHTA and FQGNSA. CDR3 bases: TGTGCCAGCAGCTTCAGACAGAGCAATCAGCCCCAGCATTTT. The encoded protein is CASSFRQSNQPQHF.

The chain joins TRBV10-3 to TRBJ1-2, with TRBD1 identical over 7 bases. Trimming cost V 8 bases and J 2 bases; bases outside gene matches: 8. This CDR3 is built from 14 residues. Germline V gene sequence: CDR1 ENHRY, CDR2 SYGVKD. The CDR3 region is CAIQKAGGNYGYTF. CDR3 DNA sequence: TGTGCCATCCAGAAGGCAGGGGGAAACTATGGCTACACCTTC.

V and J are TRBV4-1 and TRBJ1-2; D may be TRBD1 (5 bases). CDR1 and CDR2 (germline): MGHRA, YSYEKL. V lost 4 bases to trimming and J lost 7 bases, with 25 bases between them. This CDR3 has 17 amino acids. CDR3 sequence reads: CASSLQTLRDGKGGYTF. The CDR3, as DNA: TGCGCCAGCAGCCTCCAAACCCTCCGGGACGGCAAGGGTGGCTACACCTTC.

This clone is a singleton in its sample. This rearrangement joins TRBV29-1 to TRBJ2-5; 8 bases are a match to TRBD1. Trimming took 4 bases from V and 5 from J; bases not matched to a gene: 6. The CDR3 is 13 amino acids. Germline V CDR1 and CDR2: SQVTM, ANQGSEA. CDR3 coding DNA: TGCAGCGTTGGACAGGGGACGGGTGAGACCCAGTACTTC. Protein: CSVGQGTGETQYF. The whole variable domain, filled in from reference TRBV29-1 and TRBJ2-5, reads SAVISQKPSRDICQRGTSLTIQCQVDSQVTMMFWYRQQPGQSLTLIATANQGSEATYESGFVIDKFPISRPNLTFSTLTVSNMSPEDSSIYLCSVGQGTGETQYFGPGTRLLVL.

The chain uses TRBV5-6 and TRBJ2-7; D is unresolved. The V gene's germline CDR1 is SGHDT and CDR2 YYEEEE. V was pared by 0 bases and J by 9 bases, with 16 bases between. This CDR3 region has 14 residues. The CDR3 here is CASSLGGSSPRQYF. For the CDR3, the DNA is TGTGCCAGCAGCTTGGGCGGCAGCTCCCCCCGGCAGTACTTC.

This clone was found once. The rearrangement links TRBV6-5 to TRBJ2-5; TRBD1 aligns across 8 bases. Germline assignment: CDR1 MNHEY and CDR2 SVGAGI. J lost 5 bases, V lost 3 bases, and 5 bases had no gene match. This CDR3 has 14 amino acids. The CDR3 nucleotides are TGTGCCAGCAGTTATACAGGGGGAGAGGAGACCCAGTACTTC. Its protein is CASSYTGGEETQYF.

This chain links TRBV6-5 with TRBJ2-1; D not resolved. This CDR3 is 14 amino acids long. V was cut by 0 bases and J by 4 bases, with 7 bases left in between. CDR1 and CDR2 (germline): MNHEY, SVGAGI. CDR3 sequence: CASSYSRGYNEQFF. Written as DNA, the CDR3 is TGTGCCAGCAGTTACTCCCGAGGATACAATGAGCAGTTCTTC.

This chain uses TRBV29-1 with TRBJ2-7; 13 nucleotides agree with TRBD2. V was clipped by 6 bases and J by 4 bases; unmatched bases: 6. Germline V gene lookup returns CDR1 SQVTM and CDR2 ANQGSEA. The CDR3 extends over 14 amino acids. The CDR3 sequence is CSVQRTSGSYEQYF. CDR3 coding DNA: TGCAGCGTGCAACGGACTAGCGGGAGTTACGAGCAGTACTTC.

The chain is built from TRBV9 and TRBJ1-2, with TRBD1 identical over 9 bases. Germline V gives CDR1 SGDLS, CDR2 YYNGEE. With 0 bases clipped from V and 4 bases from J, the junction kept 4 bases outside the gene matches. This CDR3 comprises 15 residues. The CDR3 loop reads CASSVALTGGYGYTF. Here the CDR3 DNA reads TGTGCCAGCAGCGTAGCGTTGACAGGGGGCTATGGCTACACCTTC.

The chain links TRBV7-6 to TRBJ2-3, with D unclear. There are 14 residues in the CDR3. The V and J ends lost 5 bases and 4 bases respectively, with 13 bases between them. CDR1 is SGHVS and CDR2 is FNYEAQ in the germline V gene. CDR3 region: CASSQQTSSDTQYF. CDR3 DNA sequence: TGTGCCAGCAGCCAACAAACAAGTTCAGATACGCAGTATTTT.

The rearrangement joins TRBV7-9 to TRBJ1-6, with D possibly TRBD1 on 5 matching bases. CDR1 is SEHNR and CDR2 is FQNEAQ in the germline V gene (reference sequence). The CDR3 consists of 16 residues. V shed 5 bases and J shed 0 bases, with 11 bases lying between them. In DNA form, the CDR3 reads TGTGCCAGCAGCACCCAGGGTAGCTCCTATAATTCACCCCTCCACTTT. The encoded protein is CASSTQGSSYNSPLHF.

V gene TRBV6-5 combines with J gene TRBJ1-6, with no clear D. The CDR3 runs to 14 residues. V dropped 7 bases and J dropped 10 bases, with 17 bases sitting between them. Germline CDR1 and CDR2: MNHEY and SVGAGI. Written as DNA, the CDR3 is TGTGCCAGCACCGCACTTGGAGGGTTGTCACCCCTCCACTTT. Amino acid sequence: CASTALGGLSPLHF.

The chain is built from TRBV28 and TRBJ2-4; 7 nucleotides line up with TRBD1. Germline-derived CDR1 and CDR2 are MDHEN and SYDVKM. CDR3 length: 14 residues. The V gene end was trimmed by 5 bases and the J gene end by 0 bases; junction bases not matched to a gene: 1. The CDR3 sequence: CASSPGGAKNIQYF. The CDR3 coding sequence is TGTGCCAGCAGTCCAGGGGGAGCCAAAAACATTCAGTACTTC.

This clone has only a few counts. This chain links TRBV18 with TRBJ1-5; 7 bases fit TRBD1. With 6 bases clipped from V and 6 bases from J, the junction kept 5 bases outside the gene matches. This CDR3 spans 13 amino acids. Germline V lookup: CDR1 KGHSH, CDR2 LQKENI. The CDR3 protein is CASSEGAGQPQHF. In nucleotides, the CDR3 is TGTGCCAGCTCGGAGGGGGCAGGTCAGCCCCAGCATTTT.

The rearrangement links TRBV5-5 to TRBJ2-3, with 7 bases that match TRBD2. Germline values: CDR1 SGHKS, CDR2 YYEKEE (reference sequence). This CDR3 has 16 amino acids. The V segment lost 4 bases and the J segment 14 bases; nucleotides outside the gene matches: 22. In nucleotides, the CDR3 is TGTGCCAGCAGCCAAGGGGTTGGGGGAGGGCAATCCAATCCGTATTTT. It codes for CASSQGVGGGQSNPYF.

The V call is TRBV19, the J call TRBJ1-2; 7 bases line up with TRBD1. The junction had 4 bases not matched to a gene; V was cut back by 7 bases and J by 8 bases. The CDR3 runs 11 residues. From germline, CDR1 is LNHDA and CDR2 SQIVND (reference sequence). CDR3 region: CASNRGGGYTF. The DNA of the CDR3 is TGTGCCAGTAACAGGGGCGGCGGCTACACCTTC.

The genes are TRBV28 and TRBJ2-7, with TRBD2 as a possible D gene (6 bases). The CDR3 runs 16 residues. Looked up from germline, CDR1 is MDHEN and CDR2 is SYDVKM. V was trimmed by 2 bases and J by 3 bases, leaving 17 bases between them. CDR3 coding DNA: TGTGCCAGCAGTTTACCCAAGGGAGGTAGGAACTACGAGCAGTACTTC. The encoded protein is CASSLPKGGRNYEQYF.